Below, 21 T cell receptor beta chains from the same sample are listed, as sequenced in a study of PD-1 blockade in classical Hodgkin lymphoma. All the patients suffered relapse after autologous stem cell transplantation, and brentuximab vedotin exposure differed. Repertoires were generated with immunoSEQ multiplex PCR, while TCRdb's copy carries only in-frame clones and drops some. The data hold 30,000 to 50,000 clones, with around 80% observed a single time. Sequences were derived from peripheral blood mononuclear cells (PBMCs), sampled at baseline. The receptors were sampled from a human donor with classical Hodgkin lymphoma.

Regarding this clone: The same CDR3 is also encoded by other DNA sequences in this sample. This chain joins TRBV27 and TRBJ2-7, with 9 bases lining up with TRBD1. Trimming removed 4 bases from V and 3 bases from J; junction bases left unmatched: 4. Germline assignment: CDR1 MNHEY and CDR2 SMNVEV (reference sequence). There are 14 residues in the CDR3. CDR3 sequence (DNA): TGTGCCAGCAGTTCGGGGACAGGGCGCTACGAGCAGTACTTC. Translation gives CASSSGTGRYEQYF.

This clone appeared once. The chain uses TRBV15 and TRBJ1-5; no firm D call. The V gene's germline CDR1 is LNHNV and CDR2 YYDKDF (reference sequence). V was trimmed by 5 bases and J by 0 bases, leaving 5 bases between them. There are 13 residues in the CDR3. The CDR3, as DNA: TGTGCCACCAGCCGCCTTAGCAATCAGCCCCAGCATTTT. Its translation: CATSRLSNQPQHF.

This clone appeared once. The identical CDR3 is also encoded by other nucleotide sequences in the sample. The rearrangement uses TRBV28 and TRBJ1-1; D perhaps matches TRBD1 (5 bases). Germline V CDR1 and CDR2: MDHEN, SYDVKM. V shed 4 bases and J shed 7 bases, with 13 bases lying between them. The CDR3 loop spans 13 amino acids. The CDR3 sequence is CASSSTWDGEAFF. The CDR3 region has the DNA TGTGCCAGCAGTTCGACCTGGGACGGTGAAGCTTTCTTT.

The V gene is TRBV7-9, the J gene TRBJ1-1; D is ambiguous. Trimming pared 0 bases from V and 0 bases from J, leaving 8 bases between. This CDR3 contains 15 residues. CDR1 and CDR2 (germline): SEHNR, FQNEAQ (reference sequence). CDR3 in amino acids: CASSLALGMNTEAFF. The DNA for the CDR3 is TGTGCCAGCAGCTTAGCGCTGGGCATGAACACTGAAGCTTTCTTT. The variable domain in full, completed from reference TRBV7-9 and TRBJ1-1, reads DTGVSQNPRHKITKRGQNVTFRCDPISEHNRLYWYRQTLGQGPEFLTYFQNEAQLEKSRLLSDRFSAERPKGSFSTLEIQRTEQGDSAMYLCASSLALGMNTEAFFGQGTRLTVV.

V usage is TRBV9 and J usage is TRBJ2-7; possibly TRBD1 for D (5 bases). CDR3 size: 14 residues. The germline V and J ends were trimmed by 4 bases and 0 bases, with 11 bases remaining between them. Germline assignment: CDR1 SGDLS and CDR2 YYNGEE. CDR3 DNA sequence: TGTGCCAGCAGCCCCACAGGCTTCTCCTACGAGCAGTACTTC. Protein sequence: CASSPTGFSYEQYF.

The CDR3 here is CASNEQGSSQPQHF. The CDR3 DNA reads as TGTGCCAGCAACGAACAGGGTAGCAGCCAGCCCCAGCATTTT. The chain carries TRBV2 and TRBJ1-5, with D maybe TRBD1 (6 bases). V lost 7 bases and J lost 7, with 17 bases in between. The germline V gene encodes CDR1 SNHLY and CDR2 FYNNEI. The CDR3 runs 14 residues.

The chain couples TRBV9 to TRBJ2-1, with 10 bases identical to TRBD2. V gave up 3 bases and J gave up 13 bases; unmatched junction bases: 10. Germline CDR1 reads SGDLS; CDR2 reads YYNGEE. CDR3 size: 14 residues. The CDR3 here is CASSAHLLAGDQFF. CDR3 nucleotides: TGTGCCAGCAGCGCCCACCTCCTAGCGGGAGATCAGTTCTTC.

The genes are TRBV29-1 and TRBJ2-5; 7 nucleotides align to TRBD1. The V segment lost 8 bases and the J segment 2 bases; nucleotides outside the gene matches: 8. The CDR3 loop spans 13 amino acids. CDR1 is SQVTM, CDR2 ANQGSEA, per germline. CDR3 residues: CSRVAGGQETQYF. CDR3 nucleotides: TGCAGCAGGGTGGCAGGGGGACAAGAGACCCAGTACTTC. Based on the CDR3 plus reference TRBV29-1 and TRBJ2-5, the full variable domain is SAVISQKPSRDICQRGTSLTIQCQVDSQVTMMFWYRQQPGQSLTLIATANQGSEATYESGFVIDKFPISRPNLTFSTLTVSNMSPEDSSIYLCSRVAGGQETQYFGPGTRLLVL.

This chain connects TRBV5-1 to TRBJ2-3; D is undetermined. Trimming pared 0 bases from V and 2 bases from J, leaving 16 bases between. The CDR3 is 17 amino acids. Germline-derived CDR1 and CDR2 are SGHRS and YFSETQ. For the CDR3, the DNA is TGCGCCAGCAGCTTGGGCGGAGCCAAGGGATACACAGATACGCAGTATTTT. It encodes CASSLGGAKGYTDTQYF.

This chain connects TRBV5-6 to TRBJ1-5; 9 bases align to TRBD1. CDR3 length: 18 amino acids. Germline CDR1 reads SGHDT; CDR2 reads YYEEEE. Trimming removed 4 bases from V and 0 bases from J; junction bases left unmatched: 11. CDR3 nucleotide sequence: TGTGCCAGCAGCATGACAGGGGGGGCCGTCTATAGCAATCAGCCCCAGCATTTT. This translates into CASSMTGGAVYSNQPQHF.

The gene calls are TRBV18 and TRBJ1-5; D is uncertain. The germline V gene has CDR1 KGHSH and CDR2 LQKENI. Trimming left V 4 bases short and J 1 base short, with 5 bases between. The CDR3 sequence is 13 residues long. CDR3 bases: TGTGCCAGCTCACGGGGAAGCAATCAGCCCCAGCATTTT. Protein sequence: CASSRGSNQPQHF. Full variable domain (rest looked up from reference TRBV18 and TRBJ1-5): NAGVMQNPRHLVRRRGQEARLRCSPMKGHSHVYWYRQLPEEGLKFMVYLQKENIIDESGMPKERFSAEFPKEGPSILRIQQVVRGDSAAYFCASSRGSNQPQHFGDGTRLSIL.

The chain is built from TRBV27 and TRBJ2-1, with 7 bases fitting TRBD2. CDR1 and CDR2 (germline): MNHEY, SMNVEV (reference sequence). This CDR3 is 16 amino acids long. V shed 6 bases, J shed 4 bases, and the junction held 12 bases outside the gene matches. Written as DNA, the CDR3 is TGTGCCAGCAGCACTGGTTCGGGGACTACATACAATGAGCAGTTCTTC. Amino acids: CASSTGSGTTYNEQFF.

The chain combines TRBV28 with TRBJ1-2; TRBD1 is a possible D gene (5 bases). Trimming shortened V by 5 bases and J by 2 bases, and 21 bases separated the two germline ends. The V gene's germline CDR1 is MDHEN and CDR2 SYDVKM. The CDR3 has 17 amino acids. The CDR3 region has the DNA TGTGCCAGCAGTCGACTTGGTGAGGGACGGCAGAACTATGGCTACACCTTC. As protein: CASSRLGEGRQNYGYTF.

The CDR3 here is CASSPGTNLQPQHF. DNA of the CDR3: TGTGCCAGCAGCCCCGGGACAAACCTTCAGCCCCAGCATTTT. The rearrangement joins TRBV6-1 to TRBJ1-5; TRBD1 might be the D (6 bases). The CDR3 is 14 amino acids. V lost 6 bases, J lost 6 bases, and 15 bases lay in between. Per germline, CDR1 MNHNS and CDR2 SASEGT.

This clone occurred once. For the CDR3, the DNA is TGTGCCAGCAGCTTGCAGGGGGCGGGGAACTACGAGCAGTACTTC. Amino acid sequence: CASSLQGAGNYEQYF. The chain recombines TRBV5-4 with TRBJ2-7, with TRBD1 identical over 8 bases. Germline V CDR1 and CDR2: SGHNT, YYREEE (reference sequence). Trimming cost V 1 base and J 3 bases; bases outside gene matches: 6. The CDR3 loop spans 15 amino acids.

The chain is built from TRBV6-6 and TRBJ2-1; the D gene could be TRBD1 or TRBD2 (5 bases each). The germline gives CDR1 MNHNY, CDR2 SVGAGI (reference sequence). The length of the CDR3 is 15 residues. V lost 2 bases to trimming and J lost 3 bases, with 11 bases between them. CDR3 DNA: TGTGCCAGCAGTTACGTCCGGGACGACTACAATGAGCAGTTCTTC. This gives the protein CASSYVRDDYNEQFF.

The chain recombines TRBV11-2 with TRBJ2-2; 9 positions agree with TRBD1. The CDR3 totals 15 residues. Germline V CDR1 and CDR2: SGHAT, FQNNGV. The trim removed 5 bases at V and 6 bases at J, leaving 7 bases unmatched. The CDR3 DNA sequence: TGTGCCAGCAGCCCCGGGACAGGGAGGGCCGGGGAGCTGTTTTTT. Protein sequence: CASSPGTGRAGELFF.

CDR3 nucleotide sequence: TGTGCCAGCAGCTCCAAGGGGGGCTCCTACAATGAGCAGTTCTTC. Protein product: CASSSKGGSYNEQFF. The chain uses TRBV7-9 and TRBJ2-1; tentatively, D is TRBD1 or TRBD2 (6 bases each). Germline V gene sequence: CDR1 SEHNR, CDR2 FQNEAQ (reference sequence). The CDR3 is 15 amino acids. The V end was cut by 4 bases, the J end by 0 bases, with 10 bases between.

This sequence joins TRBV10-2 and TRBJ2-7, with a weak D call TRBD2 (6 bases). CDR1 is WSHSY and CDR2 is SAAADI in the germline V gene. V lost 6 bases, J lost 1 base, and 16 bases lay in between. The CDR3 spans 15 residues. This CDR3 is CASRTSVGPSYEQYF. The CDR3 DNA reads as TGCGCCAGCAGGACTAGTGTCGGGCCTTCCTACGAGCAGTACTTC.

This clone was detected a few times. The chain combines TRBV5-1 with TRBJ2-3, with TRBD1 matching 7 bases. CDR1 and CDR2 (germline): SGHRS, YFSETQ. V shed 5 bases and J 2 bases; nucleotides not matched to a gene: 2. CDR3 size: 13 residues. DNA of the CDR3: TGCGCCAGCAGGGGGACAGACACAGATACGCAGTATTTT. It encodes CASRGTDTDTQYF.

The chain has TRBV6-5 and TRBJ2-4, with D possibly called TRBD1 or TRBD2 (5 bases each). The V end was cut by 4 bases, the J end by 0 bases, with 7 bases between. Germline CDR1 is MNHEY and CDR2 is SVGAGI. The CDR3 covers 14 residues. For the CDR3, the DNA is TGTGCCAGCAGTTTAGGGACAGCCAAAAACATTCAGTACTTC. Translated, it gives CASSLGTAKNIQYF.